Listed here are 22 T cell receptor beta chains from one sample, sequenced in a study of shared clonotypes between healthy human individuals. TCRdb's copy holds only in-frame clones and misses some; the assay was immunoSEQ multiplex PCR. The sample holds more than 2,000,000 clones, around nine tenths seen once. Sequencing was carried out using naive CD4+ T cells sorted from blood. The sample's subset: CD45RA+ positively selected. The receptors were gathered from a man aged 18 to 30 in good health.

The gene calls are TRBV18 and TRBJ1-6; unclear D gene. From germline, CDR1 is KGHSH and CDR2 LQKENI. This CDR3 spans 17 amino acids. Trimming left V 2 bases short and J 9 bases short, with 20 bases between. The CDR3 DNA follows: TGTGCCAGCTCACCAATTAGTTTTGGCCAGGTCGGTTCACCCCTCCACTTT. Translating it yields CASSPISFGQVGSPLHF.

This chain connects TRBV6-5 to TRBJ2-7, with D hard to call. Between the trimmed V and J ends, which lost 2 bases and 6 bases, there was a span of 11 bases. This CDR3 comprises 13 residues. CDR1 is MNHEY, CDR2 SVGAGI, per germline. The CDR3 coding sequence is TGTGCCAGCAGTTACGGGCAGTGGACCGAGCAGTACTTC. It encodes CASSYGQWTEQYF.

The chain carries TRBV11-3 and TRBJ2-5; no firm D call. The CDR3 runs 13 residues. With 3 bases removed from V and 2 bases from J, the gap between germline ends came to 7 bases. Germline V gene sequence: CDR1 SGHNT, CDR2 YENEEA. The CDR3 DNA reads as TGTGCCAGCAGCTTCTCCTCGCAAGAGACCCAGTACTTC. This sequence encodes CASSFSSQETQYF. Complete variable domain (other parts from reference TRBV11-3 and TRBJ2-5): EAGVVQSPRYKIIEKKQPVAFWCNPISGHNTLYWYLQNLGQGPELLIRYENEEAVDDSQLPKDRFSAERLKGVDSTLKIQPAELGDSAVYLCASSFSSQETQYFGPGTRLLVL.

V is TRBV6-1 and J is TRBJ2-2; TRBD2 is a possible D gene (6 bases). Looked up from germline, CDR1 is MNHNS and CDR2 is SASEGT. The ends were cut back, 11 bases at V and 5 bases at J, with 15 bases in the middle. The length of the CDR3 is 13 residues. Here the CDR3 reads CAGGIPKTGELFF. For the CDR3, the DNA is TGTGCCGGAGGGATTCCCAAAACCGGGGAGCTGTTTTTT.

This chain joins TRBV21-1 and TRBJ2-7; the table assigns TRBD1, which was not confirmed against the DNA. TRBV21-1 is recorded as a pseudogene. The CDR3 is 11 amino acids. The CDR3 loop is CASITGYEQYF. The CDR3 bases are TGTGCCAGCATCACAGGCTACGAGCAGTACTTC.

DNA for the CDR3: TGTGCCACCAGCAGAGATGGGCAACACAGGGACGAGCAGTACTTC. It yields the protein CATSRDGQHRDEQYF. The V gene is TRBV15, the J gene TRBJ2-7; the D gene is possibly TRBD1 (6 bases). The CDR3 is 15 residues long. From germline, CDR1 is LNHNV and CDR2 YYDKDF (reference sequence). V dropped 0 bases and J dropped 5 bases, with 14 bases sitting between them.

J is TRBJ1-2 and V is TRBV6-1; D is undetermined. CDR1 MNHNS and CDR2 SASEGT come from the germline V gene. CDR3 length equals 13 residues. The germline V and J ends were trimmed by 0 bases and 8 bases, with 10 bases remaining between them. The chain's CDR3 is CASSEAPEGGYTF. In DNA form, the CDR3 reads TGTGCCAGCAGTGAAGCGCCGGAGGGCGGCTACACCTTC.

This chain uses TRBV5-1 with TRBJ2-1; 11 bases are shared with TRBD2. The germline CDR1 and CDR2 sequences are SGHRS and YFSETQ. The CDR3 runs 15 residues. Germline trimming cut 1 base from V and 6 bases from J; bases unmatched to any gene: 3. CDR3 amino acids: CASSLPSGGPNEQFF. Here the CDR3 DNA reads TGCGCCAGCAGCTTGCCTAGCGGGGGGCCCAATGAGCAGTTCTTC. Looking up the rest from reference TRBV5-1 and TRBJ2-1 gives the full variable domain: KAGVTQTPRYLIKTRGQQVTLSCSPISGHRSVSWYQQTPGQGLQFLFEYFSETQRNKGNFPGRFSGRQFSNSRSEMNVSTLELGDSALYLCASSLPSGGPNEQFFGPGTRLTVL.

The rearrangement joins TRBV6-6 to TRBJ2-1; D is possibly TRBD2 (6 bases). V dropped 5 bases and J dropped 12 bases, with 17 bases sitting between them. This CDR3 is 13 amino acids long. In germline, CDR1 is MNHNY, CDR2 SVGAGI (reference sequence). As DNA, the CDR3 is TGTGCCAGCAGTCCGCTAGCGAGGTCAGGGCAGTTCTTC. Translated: CASSPLARSGQFF.

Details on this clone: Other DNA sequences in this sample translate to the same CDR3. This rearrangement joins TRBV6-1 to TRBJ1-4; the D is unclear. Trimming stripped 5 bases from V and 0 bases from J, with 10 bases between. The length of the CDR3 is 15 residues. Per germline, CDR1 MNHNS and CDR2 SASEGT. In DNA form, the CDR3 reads TGTGCCAGCAGTCCCCGCACGGCAACTAATGAAAAACTGTTTTTT. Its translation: CASSPRTATNEKLFF.

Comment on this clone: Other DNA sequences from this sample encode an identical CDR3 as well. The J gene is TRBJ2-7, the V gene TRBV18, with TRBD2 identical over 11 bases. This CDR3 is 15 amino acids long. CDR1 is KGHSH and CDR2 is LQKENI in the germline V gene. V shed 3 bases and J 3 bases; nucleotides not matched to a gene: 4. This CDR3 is CASSPQGTSGYEQYF. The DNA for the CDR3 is TGTGCCAGCTCACCTCAAGGGACTAGCGGCTACGAGCAGTACTTC. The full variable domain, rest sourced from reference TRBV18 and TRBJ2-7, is NAGVMQNPRHLVRRRGQEARLRCSPMKGHSHVYWYRQLPEEGLKFMVYLQKENIIDESGMPKERFSAEFPKEGPSILRIQQVVRGDSAAYFCASSPQGTSGYEQYFGPGTRLTVT.

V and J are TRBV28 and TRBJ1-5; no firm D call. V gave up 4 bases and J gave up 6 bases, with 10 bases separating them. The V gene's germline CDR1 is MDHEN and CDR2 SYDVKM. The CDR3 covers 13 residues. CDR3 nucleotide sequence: TGTGCCAGCAGTTCACCCGGTAGTCAGCCCCAGCATTTT. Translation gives CASSSPGSQPQHF.

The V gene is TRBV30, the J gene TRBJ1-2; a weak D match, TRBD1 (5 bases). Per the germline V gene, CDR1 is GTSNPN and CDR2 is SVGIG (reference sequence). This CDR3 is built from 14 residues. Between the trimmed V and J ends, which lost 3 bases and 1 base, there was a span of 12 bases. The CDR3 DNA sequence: TGTGCCTGGAGCCCAGGGCACTTTAACTATGGCTACACCTTC. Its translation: CAWSPGHFNYGYTF.

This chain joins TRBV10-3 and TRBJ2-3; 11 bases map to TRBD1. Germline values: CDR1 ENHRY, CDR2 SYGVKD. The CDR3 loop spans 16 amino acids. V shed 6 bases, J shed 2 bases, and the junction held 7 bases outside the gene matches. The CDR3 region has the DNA TGTGCCATCAGCGCCGGGACAGGGGGACTCACAGATACGCAGTATTTT. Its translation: CAISAGTGGLTDTQYF.

The CDR3 spells CASSPDRGTQYF. The CDR3, as DNA: TGTGCCAGCTCACCCGACAGGGGCACGCAGTATTTT. This rearrangement joins TRBV18 to TRBJ2-3, with 8 nucleotides matching TRBD1. Germline V gene data show CDR1 as KGHSH and CDR2 as LQKENI. The CDR3 length is 12 residues. With V trimmed by 3 bases and J by 9 bases, 2 bases remained unmatched.

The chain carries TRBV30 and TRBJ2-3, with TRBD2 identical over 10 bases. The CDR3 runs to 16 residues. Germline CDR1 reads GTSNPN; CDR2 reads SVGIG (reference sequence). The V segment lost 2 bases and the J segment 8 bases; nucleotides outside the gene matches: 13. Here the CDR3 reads CAWSRLAGVGAGTQYF. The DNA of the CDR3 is TGTGCCTGGAGTAGGCTAGCGGGAGTCGGCGCAGGTACGCAGTATTTT.

CDR3 DNA sequence: TGCGCCAGCAGCCAAGATGGGGCCCGGGCTTTGAACACTGAAGCTTTCTTT. It translates to CASSQDGARALNTEAFF. The gene calls are TRBV4-1 and TRBJ1-1; D is possibly TRBD1 (5 bases). The length of the CDR3 is 17 residues. The germline V gene encodes CDR1 MGHRA and CDR2 YSYEKL. Trimming pared 0 bases from V and 0 bases from J, leaving 14 bases between.

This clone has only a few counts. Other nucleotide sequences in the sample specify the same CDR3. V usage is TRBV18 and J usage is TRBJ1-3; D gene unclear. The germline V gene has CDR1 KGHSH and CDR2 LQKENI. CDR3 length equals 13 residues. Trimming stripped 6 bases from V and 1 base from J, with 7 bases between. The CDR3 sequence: CASSLSSGNTIYF. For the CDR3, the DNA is TGTGCCAGCTCCCTATCTTCTGGAAACACCATATATTTT.

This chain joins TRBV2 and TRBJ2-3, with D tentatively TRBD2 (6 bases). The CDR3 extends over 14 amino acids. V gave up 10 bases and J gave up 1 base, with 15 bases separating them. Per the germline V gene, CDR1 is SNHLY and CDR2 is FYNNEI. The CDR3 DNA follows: TGTGCCACCTCTCCCGGGAGTGGCACAGATACGCAGTATTTT. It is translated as CATSPGSGTDTQYF.

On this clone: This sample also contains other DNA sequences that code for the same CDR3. CDR3 in amino acids: CSVEDGETQYF. The CDR3 coding sequence is TGCAGCGTTGAAGACGGAGAGACCCAGTACTTC. The chain uses TRBV29-1 and TRBJ2-5; the D is unclear. Germline CDR1 reads SQVTM; CDR2 reads ANQGSEA. The V gene lost 0 bases and the J gene lost 4 bases, with 3 bases spanning the gap. CDR3 length equals 11 residues.

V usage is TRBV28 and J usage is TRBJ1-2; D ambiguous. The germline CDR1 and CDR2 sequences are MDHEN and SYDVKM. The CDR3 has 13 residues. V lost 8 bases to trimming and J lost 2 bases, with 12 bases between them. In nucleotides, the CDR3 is TGTGCCAGCCGGAGTTTCAGGAACTATGGCTACACCTTC. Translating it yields CASRSFRNYGYTF.

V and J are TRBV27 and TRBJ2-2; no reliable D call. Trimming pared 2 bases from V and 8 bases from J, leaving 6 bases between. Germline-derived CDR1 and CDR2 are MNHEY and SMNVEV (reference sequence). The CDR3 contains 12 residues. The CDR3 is CASSLENGELFF. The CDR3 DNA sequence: TGTGCCAGCAGTTTAGAGAATGGGGAGCTGTTTTTT.